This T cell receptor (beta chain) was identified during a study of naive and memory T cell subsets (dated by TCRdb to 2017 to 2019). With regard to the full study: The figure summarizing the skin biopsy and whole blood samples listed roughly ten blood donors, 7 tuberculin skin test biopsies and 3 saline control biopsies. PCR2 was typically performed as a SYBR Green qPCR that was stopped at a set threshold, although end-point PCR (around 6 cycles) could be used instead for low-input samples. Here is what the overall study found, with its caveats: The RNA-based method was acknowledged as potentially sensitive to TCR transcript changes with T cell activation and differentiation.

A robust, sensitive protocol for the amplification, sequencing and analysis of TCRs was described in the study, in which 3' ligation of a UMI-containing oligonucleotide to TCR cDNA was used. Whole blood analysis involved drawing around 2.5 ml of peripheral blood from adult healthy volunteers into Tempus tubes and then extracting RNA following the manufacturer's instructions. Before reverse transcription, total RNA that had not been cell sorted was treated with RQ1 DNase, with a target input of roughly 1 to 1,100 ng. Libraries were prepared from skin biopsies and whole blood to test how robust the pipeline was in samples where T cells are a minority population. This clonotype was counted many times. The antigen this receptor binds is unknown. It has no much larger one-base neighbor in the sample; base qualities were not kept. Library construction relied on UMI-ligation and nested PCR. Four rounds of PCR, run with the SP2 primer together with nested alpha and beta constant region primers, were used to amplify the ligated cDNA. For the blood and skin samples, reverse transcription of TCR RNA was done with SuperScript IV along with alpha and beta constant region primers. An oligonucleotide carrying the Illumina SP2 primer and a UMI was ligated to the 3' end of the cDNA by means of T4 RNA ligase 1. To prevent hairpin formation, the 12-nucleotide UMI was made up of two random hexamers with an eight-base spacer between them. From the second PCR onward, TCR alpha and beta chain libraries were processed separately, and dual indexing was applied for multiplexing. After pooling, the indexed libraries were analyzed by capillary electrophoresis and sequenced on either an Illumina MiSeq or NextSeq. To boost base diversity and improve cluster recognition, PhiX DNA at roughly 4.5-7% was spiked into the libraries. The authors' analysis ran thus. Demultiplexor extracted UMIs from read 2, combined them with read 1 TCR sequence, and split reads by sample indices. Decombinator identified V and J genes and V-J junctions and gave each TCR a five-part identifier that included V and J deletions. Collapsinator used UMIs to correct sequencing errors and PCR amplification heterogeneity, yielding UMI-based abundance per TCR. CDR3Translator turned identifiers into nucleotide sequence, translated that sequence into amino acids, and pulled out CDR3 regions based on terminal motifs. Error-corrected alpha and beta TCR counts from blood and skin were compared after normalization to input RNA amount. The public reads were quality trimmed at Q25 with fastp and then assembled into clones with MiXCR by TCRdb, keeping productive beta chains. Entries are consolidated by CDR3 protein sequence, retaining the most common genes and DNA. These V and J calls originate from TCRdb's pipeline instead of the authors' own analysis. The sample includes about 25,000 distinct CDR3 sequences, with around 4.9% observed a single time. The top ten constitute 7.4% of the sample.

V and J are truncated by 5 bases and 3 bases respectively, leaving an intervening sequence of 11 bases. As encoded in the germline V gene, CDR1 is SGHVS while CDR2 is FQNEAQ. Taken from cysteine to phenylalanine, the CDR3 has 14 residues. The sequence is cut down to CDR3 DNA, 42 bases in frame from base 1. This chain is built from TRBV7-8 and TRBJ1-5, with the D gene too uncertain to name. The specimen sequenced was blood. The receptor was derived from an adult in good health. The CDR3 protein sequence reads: CASSATDHNQPQHF. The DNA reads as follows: TGTGCCAGCAGCGCAACGGACCACAATCAGCCCCAGCATTTT. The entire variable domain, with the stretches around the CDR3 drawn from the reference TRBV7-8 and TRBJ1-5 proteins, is GAGVSQSPRYKVAKRGQDVALRCDPISGHVSLFWYQQALGQGPEFLTYFQNEAQLDKSGLPSDRFFAERPEGSVSTLKIQRTQQEDSAVYLCASSATDHNQPQHFGDGTRLSIL.